A selection of T cell receptor beta chains follows, all from one sample in a study of cytomegalovirus exposure and HLA in healthy donors. Assay: immunoSEQ multiplex PCR; the TCRdb copy retains only in-frame clones and omits some. The profile shows some 150,000 clones, 76% of them singletons. The sample taken for sequencing was PBMCs. The receptors originated from a woman in her thirties or forties in good health and CMV-seronegative. Both conserved end residues are trimmed from each CDR3. Size is omitted from some rows. Given values are once, few, many or a class for expanded clones.

v_call: TRBV5-1; clone_size: -; j_call: TRBJ1-5; cdr3_aa: ASSLGGVDQPQH
v_call: TRBV4-2; clone_size: once; j_call: TRBJ2-1; cdr3_aa: ASTSGQAQDNEQF
v_call: TRBV6-1; clone_size: few; j_call: TRBJ1-4; cdr3_aa: ASSQGRTNEKLF
v_call: TRBV11-2; clone_size: -; j_call: TRBJ2-3; cdr3_aa: ASSLVLTNTQY
v_call: TRBV5-1; clone_size: -; j_call: TRBJ2-7; cdr3_aa: ASSLEPGRSYEQY
v_call: TRBV7-9; clone_size: -; j_call: TRBJ2-5; cdr3_aa: SSSSGLRGPQETQY
v_call: TRBV21-1; clone_size: -; j_call: TRBJ2-3; cdr3_aa: ASSLTRGGSRDTQY
v_call: TRBV6-1; clone_size: few; j_call: TRBJ1-1; cdr3_aa: ASSRTSNTEAF
v_call: TRBV6-9; clone_size: -; j_call: TRBJ2-3; cdr3_aa: ASSHRTSGTADTQY
v_call: TRBV5-1; clone_size: -; j_call: TRBJ1-4; cdr3_aa: ASSGTGVTNEKLF
v_call: TRBV4-1; clone_size: -; j_call: TRBJ1-5; cdr3_aa: ASSQPGQGNQPQH
v_call: TRBV2; clone_size: -; j_call: TRBJ1-2; cdr3_aa: ASSEDRGIIIYGYT